This T cell receptor beta chain was identified in a study of blood T cells in healthy people across ages. The germline gives CDR1 SGDLS, CDR2 YYNGEE. Trimming removed 2 bases at V and 3 bases at J, with 14 bases between. This CDR3 region has 15 residues. A word on this clonotype: Its antigen is still unknown.

Study-wide points: Unsorted PBMCs ruled out conclusive naive versus antigen-experienced comparison. Versus aged donors, long-lived donors had higher diversity and more naive CD4+ cells. TCR beta diversity, measured per million T cells, fell in a roughly linear way with age.

For the second PCR, which ran for roughly 7 to 11 cycles, a sample-barcoded 5' primer and a J-beta primer mix were used. TCRdb passed the 5' RACE reads through MiXCR, listing each CDR3 protein once. The sample has about a million distinct CDR3 sequences, roughly 43% seen once. The material sequenced was blood. The clonotype comes from a man aged 30 to 39 in good health. The chain couples TRBV9 to TRBJ2-5, with D perhaps being TRBD1 or TRBD2 (5 bases each). The CDR3 loop reads CASSVGATAEETQYF. The CDR3 DNA reads TGTGCCAGCAGCGTCGGGGCCACAGCCGAAGAGACCCAGTACTTC.